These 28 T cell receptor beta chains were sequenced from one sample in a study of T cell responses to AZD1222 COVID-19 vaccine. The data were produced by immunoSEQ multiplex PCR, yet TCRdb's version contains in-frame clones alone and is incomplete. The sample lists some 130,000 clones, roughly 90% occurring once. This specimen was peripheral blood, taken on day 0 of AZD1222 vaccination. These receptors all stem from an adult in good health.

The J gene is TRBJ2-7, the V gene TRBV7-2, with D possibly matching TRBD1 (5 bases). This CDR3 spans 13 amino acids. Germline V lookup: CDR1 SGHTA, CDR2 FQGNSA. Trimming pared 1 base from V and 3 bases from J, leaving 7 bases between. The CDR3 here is CASSLGGNYEQYF. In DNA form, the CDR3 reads TGTGCCAGCAGCTTAGGGGGCAACTACGAGCAGTACTTC. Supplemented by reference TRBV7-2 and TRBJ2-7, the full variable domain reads GAGVSQSPSNKVTEKGKDVELRCDPISGHTALYWYRQSLGQGLEFLIYFQGNSAPDKSGLPSDRFSAERTGGSVSTLTIQRTQQEDSAVYLCASSLGGNYEQYFGPGTRLTVT.

CDR3 nucleotides: TGTGCCAGCAGCCAAGATCTAGGGGGGTACAATGAGCAGTTCTTC. It specifies CASSQDLGGYNEQFF. The chain couples TRBV3-1 (or the pseudogene TRBV3-2) to TRBJ2-1; D is perhaps TRBD1 or TRBD2 (6 bases each). Germline V gene lookup returns CDR1 LGHDT and CDR2 YNNKEL (reference sequence). Trimming shortened V by 0 bases and J by 4 bases, and 10 bases separated the two germline ends. The CDR3 contains 15 residues.

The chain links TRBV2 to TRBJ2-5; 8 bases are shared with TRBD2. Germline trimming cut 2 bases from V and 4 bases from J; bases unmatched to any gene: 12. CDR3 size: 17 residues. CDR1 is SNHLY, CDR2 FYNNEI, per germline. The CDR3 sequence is CASSESVKAGGRETQYF. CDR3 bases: TGTGCCAGCAGTGAATCCGTTAAGGCGGGGGGTCGAGAGACCCAGTACTTC. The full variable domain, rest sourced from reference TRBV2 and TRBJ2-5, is EPEVTQTPSHQVTQMGQEVILRCVPISNHLYFYWYRQILGQKVEFLVSFYNNEISEKSEIFDDQFSVERPDGSNFTLKIRSTKLEDSAMYFCASSESVKAGGRETQYFGPGTRLLVL.

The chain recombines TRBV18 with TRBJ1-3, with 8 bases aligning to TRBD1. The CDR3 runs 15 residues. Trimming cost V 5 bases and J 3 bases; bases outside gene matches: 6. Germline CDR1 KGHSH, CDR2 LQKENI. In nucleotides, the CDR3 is TGTGCCAGCTCATCTGGACAGGGTGATGGAAACACCATATATTTT. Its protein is CASSSGQGDGNTIYF.

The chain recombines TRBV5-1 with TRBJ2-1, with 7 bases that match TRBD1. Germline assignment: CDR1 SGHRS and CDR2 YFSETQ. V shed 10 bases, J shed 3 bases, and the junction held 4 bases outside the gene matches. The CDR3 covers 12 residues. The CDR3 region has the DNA TGCGCCTCCGGGGACAGCTACAATGAGCAGTTCTTC. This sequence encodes CASGDSYNEQFF.

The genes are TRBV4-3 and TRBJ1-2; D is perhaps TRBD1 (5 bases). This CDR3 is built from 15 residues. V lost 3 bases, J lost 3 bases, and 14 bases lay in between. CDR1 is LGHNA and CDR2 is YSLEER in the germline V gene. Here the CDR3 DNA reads TGCGCCAGCAGCCAGATCGAATCGGGGGACTATGGCTACACCTTC. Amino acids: CASSQIESGDYGYTF.

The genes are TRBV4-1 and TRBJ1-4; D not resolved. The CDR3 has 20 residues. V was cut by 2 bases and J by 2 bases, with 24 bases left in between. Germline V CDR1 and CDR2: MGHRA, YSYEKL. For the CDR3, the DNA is TGCGCCAGCAGCCAACCCGGGGAGAGAGGGTCGACGATCACTAATGAAAAACTGTTTTTT. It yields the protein CASSQPGERGSTITNEKLFF.

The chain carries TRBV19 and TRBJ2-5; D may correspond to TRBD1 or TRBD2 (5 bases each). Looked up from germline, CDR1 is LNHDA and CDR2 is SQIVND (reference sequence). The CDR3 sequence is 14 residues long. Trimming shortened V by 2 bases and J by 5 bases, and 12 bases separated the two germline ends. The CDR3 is CASSITGRLETQYF. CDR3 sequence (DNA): TGTGCCAGTAGTATAACGGGACGGCTGGAGACCCAGTACTTC.

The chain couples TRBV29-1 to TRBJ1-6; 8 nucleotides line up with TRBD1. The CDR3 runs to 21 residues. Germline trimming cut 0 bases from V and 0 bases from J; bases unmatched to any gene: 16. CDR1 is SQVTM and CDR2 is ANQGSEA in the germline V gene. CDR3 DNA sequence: TGCAGCGTTGAAGACACCACCCTTAGACAGGGGTTGAGCTCCTATAATTCACCCCTCCACTTT. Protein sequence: CSVEDTTLRQGLSSYNSPLHF.

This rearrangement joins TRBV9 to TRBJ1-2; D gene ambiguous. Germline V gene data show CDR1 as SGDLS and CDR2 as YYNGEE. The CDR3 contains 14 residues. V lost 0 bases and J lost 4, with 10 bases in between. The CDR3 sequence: CASSVEQTSYGYTF. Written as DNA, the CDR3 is TGTGCCAGCAGCGTAGAGCAGACCTCCTATGGCTACACCTTC.

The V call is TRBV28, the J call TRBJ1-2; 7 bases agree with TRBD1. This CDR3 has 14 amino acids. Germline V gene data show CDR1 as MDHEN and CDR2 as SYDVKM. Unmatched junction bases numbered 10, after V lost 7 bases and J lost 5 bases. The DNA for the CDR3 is TGTGCCAGCACCACCGGACAGGCCCTATATGGCTACACCTTC. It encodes CASTTGQALYGYTF.

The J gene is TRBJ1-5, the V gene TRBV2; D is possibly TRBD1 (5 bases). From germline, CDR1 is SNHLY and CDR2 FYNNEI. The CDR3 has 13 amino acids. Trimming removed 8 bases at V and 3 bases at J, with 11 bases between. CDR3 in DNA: TGTGCCAGCGGTGGGGGGTTCAATCAGCCCCAGCATTTT. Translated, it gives CASGGGFNQPQHF.

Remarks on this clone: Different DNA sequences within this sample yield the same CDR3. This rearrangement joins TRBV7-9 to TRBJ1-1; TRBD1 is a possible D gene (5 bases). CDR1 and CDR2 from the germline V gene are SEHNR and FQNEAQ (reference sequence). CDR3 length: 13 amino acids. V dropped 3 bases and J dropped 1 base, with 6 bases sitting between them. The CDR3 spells CASSFQGNTEAFF. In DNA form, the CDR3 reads TGTGCCAGCAGCTTTCAGGGGAACACTGAAGCTTTCTTT.

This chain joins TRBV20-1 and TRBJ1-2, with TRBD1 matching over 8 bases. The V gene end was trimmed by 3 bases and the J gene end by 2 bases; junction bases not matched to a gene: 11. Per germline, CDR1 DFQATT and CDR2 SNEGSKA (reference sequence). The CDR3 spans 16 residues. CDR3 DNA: TGCAGTGCTAGTGGGCTTTTAGGACAGGGAAACTATGGCTACACCTTC. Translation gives CSASGLLGQGNYGYTF.

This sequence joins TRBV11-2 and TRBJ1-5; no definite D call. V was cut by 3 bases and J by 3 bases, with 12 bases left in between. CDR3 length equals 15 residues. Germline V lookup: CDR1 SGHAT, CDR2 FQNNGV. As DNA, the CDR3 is TGTGCCAGCAGCTTTGAGTTAAATTACAATCAGCCCCAGCATTTT. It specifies CASSFELNYNQPQHF. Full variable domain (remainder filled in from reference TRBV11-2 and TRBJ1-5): EAGVAQSPRYKIIEKRQSVAFWCNPISGHATLYWYQQILGQGPKLLIQFQNNGVVDDSQLPKDRFSAERLKGVDSTLKIQPAKLEDSAVYLCASSFELNYNQPQHFGDGTRLSIL.

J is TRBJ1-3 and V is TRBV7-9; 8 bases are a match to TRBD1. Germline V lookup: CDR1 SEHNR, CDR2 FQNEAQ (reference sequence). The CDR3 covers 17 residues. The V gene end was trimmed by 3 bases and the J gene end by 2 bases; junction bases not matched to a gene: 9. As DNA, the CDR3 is TGTGCCAGCAGCTTCGGCGGCAGGGGGCAAGCTGGAAACACCATATATTTT. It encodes CASSFGGRGQAGNTIYF.

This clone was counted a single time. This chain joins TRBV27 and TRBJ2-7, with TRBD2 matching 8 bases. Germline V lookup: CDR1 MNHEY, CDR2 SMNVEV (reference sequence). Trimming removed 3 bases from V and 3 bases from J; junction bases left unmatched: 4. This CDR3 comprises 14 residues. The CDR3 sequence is CASSFTGGGYEQYF. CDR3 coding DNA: TGTGCCAGCAGTTTCACGGGGGGGGGCTACGAGCAGTACTTC.

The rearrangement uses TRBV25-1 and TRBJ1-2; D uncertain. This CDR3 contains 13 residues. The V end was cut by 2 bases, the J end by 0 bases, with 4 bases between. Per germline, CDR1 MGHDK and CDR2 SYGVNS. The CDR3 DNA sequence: TGTGCCAGCAGTGAAGGGGCTAACTATGGCTACACCTTC. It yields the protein CASSEGANYGYTF.

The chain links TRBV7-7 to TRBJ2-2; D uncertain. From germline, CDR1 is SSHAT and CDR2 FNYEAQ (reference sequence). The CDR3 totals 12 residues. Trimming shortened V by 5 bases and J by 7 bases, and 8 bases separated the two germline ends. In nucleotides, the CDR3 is TGTGCCAGCAGCCCCTCTTTCGGGGAGCTGTTTTTT. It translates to CASSPSFGELFF.

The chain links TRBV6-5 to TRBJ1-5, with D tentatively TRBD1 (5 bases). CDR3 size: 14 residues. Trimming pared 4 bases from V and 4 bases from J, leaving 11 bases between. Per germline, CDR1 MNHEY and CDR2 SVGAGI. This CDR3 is CASSWGKTNQPQHF. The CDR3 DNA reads TGTGCCAGCAGTTGGGGGAAGACTAATCAGCCCCAGCATTTT.

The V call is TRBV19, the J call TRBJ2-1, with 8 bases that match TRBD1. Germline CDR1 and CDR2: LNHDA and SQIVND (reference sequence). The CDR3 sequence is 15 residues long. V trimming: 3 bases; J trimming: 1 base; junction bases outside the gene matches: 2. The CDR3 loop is CASSMRQGSYNEQFF. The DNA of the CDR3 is TGTGCCAGTAGTATGCGACAGGGGTCCTACAATGAGCAGTTCTTC.

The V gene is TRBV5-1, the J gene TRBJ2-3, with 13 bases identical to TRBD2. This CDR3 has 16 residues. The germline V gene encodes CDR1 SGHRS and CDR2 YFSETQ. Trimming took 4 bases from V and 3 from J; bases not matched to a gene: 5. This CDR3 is CASSTGLAGLTDTQYF. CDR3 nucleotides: TGCGCCAGCAGCACGGGACTAGCGGGGCTTACAGATACGCAGTATTTT. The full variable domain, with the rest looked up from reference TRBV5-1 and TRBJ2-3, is KAGVTQTPRYLIKTRGQQVTLSCSPISGHRSVSWYQQTPGQGLQFLFEYFSETQRNKGNFPGRFSGRQFSNSRSEMNVSTLELGDSALYLCASSTGLAGLTDTQYFGPGTRLTVL.

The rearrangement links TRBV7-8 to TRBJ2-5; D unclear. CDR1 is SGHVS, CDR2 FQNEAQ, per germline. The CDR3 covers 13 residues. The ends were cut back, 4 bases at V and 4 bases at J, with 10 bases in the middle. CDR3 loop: CASSWTPSETQYF. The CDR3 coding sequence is TGTGCCAGCAGCTGGACCCCATCAGAGACCCAGTACTTC.

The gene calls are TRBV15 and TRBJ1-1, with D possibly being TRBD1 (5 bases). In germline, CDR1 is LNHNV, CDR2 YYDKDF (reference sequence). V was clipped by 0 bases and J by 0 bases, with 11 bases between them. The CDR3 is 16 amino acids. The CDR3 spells CATSREWDSLNTEAFF. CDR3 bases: TGTGCCACCAGCAGAGAATGGGACTCCTTGAACACTGAAGCTTTCTTT.

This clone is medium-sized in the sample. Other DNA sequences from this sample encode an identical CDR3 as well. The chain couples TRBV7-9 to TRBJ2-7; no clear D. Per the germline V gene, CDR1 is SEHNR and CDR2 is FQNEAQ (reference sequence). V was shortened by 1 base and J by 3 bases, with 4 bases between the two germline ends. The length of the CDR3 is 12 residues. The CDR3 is CASSLGVYEQYF. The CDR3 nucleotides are TGTGCCAGCAGCTTAGGGGTCTACGAGCAGTACTTC.

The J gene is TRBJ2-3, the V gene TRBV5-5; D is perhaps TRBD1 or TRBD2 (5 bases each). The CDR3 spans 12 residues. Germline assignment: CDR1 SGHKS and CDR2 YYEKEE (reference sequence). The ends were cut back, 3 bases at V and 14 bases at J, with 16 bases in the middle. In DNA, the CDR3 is TGTGCCAGCAGCTATCCCGGGACCGGAGGGTATTTT. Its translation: CASSYPGTGGYF.

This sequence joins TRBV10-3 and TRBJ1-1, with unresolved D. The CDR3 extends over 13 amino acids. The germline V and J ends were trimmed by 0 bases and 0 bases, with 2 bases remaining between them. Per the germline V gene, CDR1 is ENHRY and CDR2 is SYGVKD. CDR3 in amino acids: CAISESVNTEAFF. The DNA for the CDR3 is TGTGCCATCAGTGAGTCAGTGAACACTGAAGCTTTCTTT.

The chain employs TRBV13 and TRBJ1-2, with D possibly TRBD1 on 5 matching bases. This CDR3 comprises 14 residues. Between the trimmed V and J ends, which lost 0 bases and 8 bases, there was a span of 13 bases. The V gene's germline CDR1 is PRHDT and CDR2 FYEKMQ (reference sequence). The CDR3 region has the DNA TGTGCCAGCAGCTTAGGCCGAATGGGGGGAGGCTACACCTTC. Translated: CASSLGRMGGGYTF.